The T cell receptor (beta chain) described here comes from a study of identical twins. Study-level findings and limits: Weaker excess twin sharing was seen among beta out-of-frame sequences.

CDR1 and CDR2 from the germline V gene are SGHVS and FNYEAQ. The CDR3 consists of 11 residues. Only a few counts were recorded for this clonotype. Its antigen is currently unknown. The junction and the germline gene differ at one end; a read error may be behind it. TCRdb ran MiXCR on the 5' RACE reads and lists one entry per CDR3 protein. The table lists hundreds of thousands of distinct CDR3 sequences, over 8% of them singletons. Sequences were obtained from memory (CD45RO+) T cells sorted from blood. The sequence came from a woman between 18 and 29 years old in good health. V is TRBV7-6 and J is TRBJ2-5; D not certain. CDR3 amino acids: CASSELESQYF. The CDR3 DNA reads TGTGCCAGCAGCGAGCTAGAGAGCCAGTACTTC. Full variable domain (rest looked up from reference TRBV7-6 and TRBJ2-5): GAGVSQSPRYKVTKRGQDVALRCDPISGHVSLYWYRQALGQGPEFLTYFNYEAQQDKSGLPNDRFSAERPEGSISTLTIQRTEQRDSAMYRCASSELESQYFGPGTRLLVL.